This T cell receptor beta chain was profiled in a study of CD8 T cells in ankylosing spondylitis. J lost 3 bases, V lost 5 bases, and 5 bases had no gene match. The CDR3 covers 14 residues. Germline values: CDR1 SGHTA, CDR2 FQGNSA. Making the TCR beta libraries involved quantitative 5'-RACE with molecular barcodes. TCRdb re-analysed the 5' RACE reads in MiXCR, keeping a single row per CDR3 protein. The sample includes about 240,000 distinct CDR3 sequences, around 7.8% of them seen just once. This chain joins TRBV7-2 and TRBJ2-3; 7 bases line up with TRBD1. The origin of this receptor is a male donor with ankylosing spondylitis or in good health (not recorded which). The sample taken for sequencing was blood, either unsorted or a sorted T cell fraction (not recorded which). This CDR3 is CASSDRDGTDTQYF. The CDR3 nucleotides are TGTGCCAGCAGCGACAGGGATGGGACAGATACGCAGTATTTT.